The 24 T cell receptor beta chains below come from one sample, sequenced in a study of blood T cell repertoires in COVID-19. Clones were read by immunoSEQ multiplex PCR, and TCRdb kept only the in-frame ones, dropping some. The data show around 280,000 clones, around nine tenths seen once. What was sequenced was peripheral blood. These receptors all stem from a woman in her thirties with COVID-19, enrolled during active disease.

The chain employs TRBV12-3 or TRBV12-4 and TRBJ1-2, with 7 bases matching TRBD1. The CDR3 spans 12 residues. Trimming cost V 5 bases and J 4 bases; bases outside gene matches: 1. CDR3 sequence: CASSQGGYGYTF. The DNA for the CDR3 is TGTGCCAGCAGTCAGGGGGGCTATGGCTACACCTTC.

The rearrangement joins TRBV7-9 to TRBJ1-2; D is uncertain. The CDR3 is made up of 13 amino acids. In germline, CDR1 is SEHNR, CDR2 FQNEAQ (reference sequence). V gave up 5 bases and J gave up 5 bases, with 12 bases separating them. CDR3 region: CASSPAEGYGYTF. The CDR3 region has the DNA TGTGCCAGCAGCCCCGCGGAGGGATATGGCTACACCTTC.

The chain carries TRBV20-1 and TRBJ2-2, with D possibly matching TRBD2 (7 bases). There are 15 residues in the CDR3. CDR1 and CDR2 from the germline V gene are DFQATT and SNEGSKA (reference sequence). V was pared by 3 bases and J by 2 bases, with 13 bases between. In nucleotides, the CDR3 is TGCAGTGCTAGTGGTCGGGGGGCCAACACCGGGGAGCTGTTTTTT. This encodes CSASGRGANTGELFF.

The chain recombines TRBV2 with TRBJ2-3; D might be TRBD1 (5 bases). Looked up from germline, CDR1 is SNHLY and CDR2 is FYNNEI. V lost 7 bases to trimming and J lost 6 bases, with 11 bases between them. CDR3 length equals 12 residues. As DNA, the CDR3 is TGTGCCAGCAATACAGGAGCCGATACGCAGTATTTT. It is translated as CASNTGADTQYF.

The chain recombines TRBV6-5 with TRBJ1-6, with D perhaps matching TRBD1 (6 bases). The CDR3 runs 16 residues. CDR1 and CDR2 from the germline V gene are MNHEY and SVGAGI. Trimming stripped 0 bases from V and 7 bases from J, with 13 bases between. CDR3 residues: CASSYSRTVGNSPLHF. In nucleotides, the CDR3 is TGTGCCAGCAGTTACTCTAGGACAGTGGGGAATTCACCCCTCCACTTT.

This clone was seen only a few times. V gene TRBV29-1 combines with J gene TRBJ2-2; unclear D gene. CDR1 and CDR2 from the germline V gene are SQVTM and ANQGSEA. CDR3 length: 11 amino acids. With 7 bases removed from V and 6 bases from J, the gap between germline ends came to 9 bases. CDR3 residues: CSGYTAGELFF. The CDR3 DNA follows: TGCAGCGGATACACAGCCGGGGAGCTGTTTTTT.

This clone was seen more than once but under ten times. The chain is built from TRBV7-9 and TRBJ2-1, with D perhaps TRBD1 (7 bases). This CDR3 spans 16 amino acids. Between the trimmed V and J ends, which lost 3 bases and 1 base, there was a span of 13 bases. Germline lookup yields CDR1 SEHNR and CDR2 FQNEAQ (reference sequence). This chain's CDR3 is CASSFNRGLSYNEQFF. In DNA, the CDR3 is TGTGCCAGCAGCTTTAACAGGGGACTTTCCTACAATGAGCAGTTCTTC.

The V and J genes are TRBV3-1 (or the pseudogene TRBV3-2) and TRBJ1-2, with 7 positions matching TRBD1. The CDR3 loop spans 14 amino acids. CDR1 is LGHDT and CDR2 is YNNKEL in the germline V gene (reference sequence). Germline trimming cut 3 bases from V and 4 bases from J; bases unmatched to any gene: 5. CDR3 nucleotides: TGTGCCAGCAGCCAGGGCAGGGGGATCTATGGCTACACCTTC. Amino acid sequence: CASSQGRGIYGYTF.

The chain joins TRBV5-1 to TRBJ2-1; 9 bases are a match to TRBD1. Germline CDR1 reads SGHRS; CDR2 reads YFSETQ. The CDR3 has 20 residues. Trimming at V came to 0 bases and at J to 1 base, leaving 14 bases not matched to a gene. The CDR3 sequence: CASSLARQGGSLGSYNEQFF. The CDR3 nucleotides are TGCGCCAGCAGCTTGGCGAGACAGGGGGGGTCCCTGGGGTCCTACAATGAGCAGTTCTTC.

This chain connects TRBV27 to TRBJ1-3; D gene uncertain. This CDR3 region has 15 residues. Deletions cut 6 bases from V and 0 bases from J, with 12 bases between. CDR1 is MNHEY, CDR2 SMNVEV, per germline (reference sequence). In DNA form, the CDR3 reads TGTGCCAGCAGCTCCCGACTTAGCTCTGGAAACACCATATATTTT. Its protein is CASSSRLSSGNTIYF.

The chain recombines TRBV7-9 with TRBJ2-7; D unclear. Germline loops: CDR1 SEHNR, CDR2 FQNEAQ (reference sequence). CDR3 length equals 13 residues. Trimming took 5 bases from V and 5 from J, leaving 13 bases between them. The chain's CDR3 is CASSHPPIDEQYF. CDR3 coding DNA: TGTGCCAGCAGCCACCCCCCTATAGACGAGCAGTACTTC.

The J gene is TRBJ2-7, the V gene TRBV6-5; 10 nucleotides line up with TRBD1. The CDR3 covers 16 residues. The J segment lost 2 bases and the V segment lost 2 bases, leaving 6 bases of the junction unmatched. Germline-derived CDR1 and CDR2 are MNHEY and SVGAGI. CDR3 protein: CASSYAGTGDPYEQYF. The CDR3 bases are TGTGCCAGCAGTTACGCAGGGACAGGGGACCCCTACGAGCAGTACTTC.

The chain uses TRBV7-6 and TRBJ1-1, with 9 positions matching TRBD1. Germline V gene lookup returns CDR1 SGHVS and CDR2 FNYEAQ. The CDR3 covers 13 residues. Trimming removed 4 bases from V and 4 bases from J; junction bases left unmatched: 1. CDR3 amino acids: CASSSQGATEAFF. The CDR3 region has the DNA TGTGCCAGCAGCTCACAGGGGGCCACTGAAGCTTTCTTT.

The chain has TRBV6-5 and TRBJ1-1; D is unresolved. The V gene lost 10 bases and the J gene lost 1 base, with 16 bases spanning the gap. The CDR3 runs to 14 residues. Germline CDR1 is MNHEY and CDR2 is SVGAGI. CDR3 loop: CAIMYGISNTEAFF. The DNA for the CDR3 is TGTGCCATAATGTACGGTATCTCGAACACTGAAGCTTTCTTT.

V usage is TRBV19 and J usage is TRBJ1-1, with 10 bases lining up with TRBD1. With V trimmed by 7 bases and J by 0 bases, 5 bases remained unmatched. The CDR3 is made up of 15 amino acids. Germline CDR1 LNHDA, CDR2 SQIVND (reference sequence). DNA of the CDR3: TGTGCCAGTAAGGTGGGACAGGGGCTGAACACTGAAGCTTTCTTT. This translates into CASKVGQGLNTEAFF.

The chain joins TRBV18 to TRBJ2-6; 7 bases fit TRBD1. The V gene's germline CDR1 is KGHSH and CDR2 LQKENI. V shed 4 bases and J 0 bases; nucleotides not matched to a gene: 3. The length of the CDR3 is 16 residues. The CDR3 loop is CASSLGQNSGANVLTF. CDR3 sequence (DNA): TGTGCCAGCTCACTGGGACAGAACTCTGGGGCCAACGTCCTGACTTTC. Full variable domain (rest looked up from reference TRBV18 and TRBJ2-6): NAGVMQNPRHLVRRRGQEARLRCSPMKGHSHVYWYRQLPEEGLKFMVYLQKENIIDESGMPKERFSAEFPKEGPSILRIQQVVRGDSAAYFCASSLGQNSGANVLTFGAGSRLTVL.

V is TRBV5-1 and J is TRBJ1-4; 9 positions agree with TRBD1. CDR3 size: 15 residues. The V segment lost 2 bases and the J segment 4 bases; nucleotides outside the gene matches: 3. The germline gives CDR1 SGHRS, CDR2 YFSETQ. CDR3 loop: CASSLQGAVNEKLFF. The DNA of the CDR3 is TGCGCCAGCAGCTTACAGGGGGCGGTTAATGAAAAACTGTTTTTT.

The chain links TRBV10-2 to TRBJ1-4; 9 positions agree with TRBD1. V dropped 6 bases and J dropped 2; count of bases not matched to a gene: 1. The CDR3 consists of 14 residues. Germline V CDR1 and CDR2: WSHSY, SAAADI. CDR3 region: CASRGTGTNEKLFF. CDR3 nucleotide sequence: TGCGCCAGCAGGGGGACAGGGACTAATGAAAAACTGTTTTTT.

The chain employs TRBV19 and TRBJ2-1; possibly TRBD1 for D (5 bases). The ends were cut back, 1 base at V and 5 bases at J, with 12 bases in the middle. The CDR3 runs to 15 residues. In germline, CDR1 is LNHDA, CDR2 SQIVND (reference sequence). The CDR3 spells CASSIVHGHHNEQFF. CDR3 coding DNA: TGTGCCAGTAGTATAGTCCATGGACATCACAATGAGCAGTTCTTC.

This clone has a single count. The chain combines TRBV24-1 with TRBJ2-1; 7 bases match TRBD1. CDR1 is KGHDR, CDR2 SFDVKD, per germline. The CDR3 has 13 amino acids. V shed 4 bases and J 11 bases; nucleotides not matched to a gene: 7. CDR3: CATSDLRDSQQFF. The CDR3, as DNA: TGTGCCACCAGTGACCTACGGGACAGCCAGCAGTTCTTC.

The chain uses TRBV13 and TRBJ2-7, with D possibly being TRBD1 (6 bases). The CDR3 totals 13 residues. Germline lookup yields CDR1 PRHDT and CDR2 FYEKMQ (reference sequence). The V gene lost 6 bases and the J gene lost 2 bases, with 11 bases spanning the gap. DNA of the CDR3: TGTGCCAGCAGGGACAGAGTTACCTACGAGCAGTACTTC. This gives the protein CASRDRVTYEQYF.

This chain joins TRBV6-4 and TRBJ2-7; the match to TRBD1 covers 7 bases. The V gene's germline CDR1 is MRHNA and CDR2 SNTAGT. The length of the CDR3 is 14 residues. The junction had 6 bases not matched to a gene; V was cut back by 3 bases and J by 4 bases. This CDR3 reads CASSDLTGRYEQYF. The CDR3 region has the DNA TGTGCCAGCAGTGATCTGACAGGGAGATACGAGCAGTACTTC.

The chain uses TRBV7-9 and TRBJ1-2, with unresolved D. The V and J ends lost 2 bases and 8 bases respectively, with 18 bases between them. The CDR3 contains 15 residues. In germline, CDR1 is SEHNR, CDR2 FQNEAQ (reference sequence). The CDR3 DNA reads as TGTGCCAGCAGCTTAAGTGCCGGACTCCCGACGGGCTACACCTTC. Translation gives CASSLSAGLPTGYTF.

This chain links TRBV6-5 with TRBJ1-6; 7 bases are a match to TRBD1. Germline loops: CDR1 MNHEY, CDR2 SVGAGI. This CDR3 is built from 16 residues. The ends lost 3 bases at V and 8 bases at J; junction bases unmatched: 10. As DNA, the CDR3 is TGTGCCAGCAGTTATGGGGACAGACGACTTCATTCACCCCTCCACTTT. Translated, it gives CASSYGDRRLHSPLHF.